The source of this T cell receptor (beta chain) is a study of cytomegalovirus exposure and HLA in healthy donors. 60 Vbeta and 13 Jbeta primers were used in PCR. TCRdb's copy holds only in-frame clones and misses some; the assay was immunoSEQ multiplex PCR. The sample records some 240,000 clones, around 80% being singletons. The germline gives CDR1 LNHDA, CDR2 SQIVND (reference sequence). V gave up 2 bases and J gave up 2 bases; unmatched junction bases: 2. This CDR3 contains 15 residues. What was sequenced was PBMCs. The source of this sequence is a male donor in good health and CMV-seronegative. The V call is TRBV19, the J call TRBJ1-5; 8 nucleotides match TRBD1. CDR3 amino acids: CASSISQGGNQPQHF. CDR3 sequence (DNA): TGTGCCAGTAGTATATCACAGGGGGGCAATCAGCCCCAGCATTTT.